Shown below are 3 T cell receptor beta chains from a single sample sequenced in a study of a mutant IDH1 vaccine in newly diagnosed glioma. Antigens of these TCRs are unknown. The time point is: week 5, during vaccination. Each dose of the vaccine consisted of 300 ug of mutant IDH1 20-mer peptide, with topical imiquimod. Assay: immunoSEQ multiplex PCR; the TCRdb copy retains only in-frame clones and omits some. The data hold 45,000 to 60,000 clones, with roughly 78% observed a single time. The input for sequencing was PBMCs, taken from a glioma patient whose treatment included an IDH1 peptide vaccine. The receptors shown here come from a man between 50 and 59 years old with glioma.

This clone occurred a few times. This chain connects TRBV19 to TRBJ1-5; possible D gene TRBD1, 5 bases. Germline V gives CDR1 LNHDA, CDR2 SQIVND (reference sequence). Trimming removed 8 bases from V and 15 bases from J, with 20 bases in between. The CDR3 has 12 residues. For the CDR3, the DNA is TGTGCCAGTGCCACAGGAGGGCGAAGGTGGCATTTT. This gives the protein CASATGGRRWHF.

This chain uses TRBV10-3 with TRBJ2-2; D is perhaps TRBD2 (6 bases). Germline V gene data show CDR1 as ENHRY and CDR2 as SYGVKD. The CDR3 loop spans 15 amino acids. V dropped 8 bases and J dropped 1 base, with 14 bases sitting between them. The CDR3 DNA follows: TGTGCCATCCCATCCAGGGAGGAGAACACCGGGGAGCTGTTTTTT. This encodes CAIPSREENTGELFF.

V gene TRBV7-2 combines with J gene TRBJ2-1; 9 nucleotides agree with TRBD2. Trimming removed 2 bases from V and 7 bases from J; junction bases left unmatched: 6. This CDR3 region has 15 residues. From germline, CDR1 is SGHTA and CDR2 FQGNSA. The CDR3 DNA reads as TGTGCCAGCAGCTTAAATAGCGGGGGACGAAATGAGCAGTTCTTC. Its translation is CASSLNSGGRNEQFF.